Detailed here is one T cell receptor beta chain. Its antigen is unidentified. The CDR3 sequence is 14 residues long. Germline CDR1 is WSHSY and CDR2 is SAAADI. J was trimmed by 5 bases and V by 0 bases; bases with no gene match: 3. PCR involved 60 Vbeta and 13 Jbeta primers. Produced via immunoSEQ multiplex PCR; TCRdb's table is partial and in-frame only. The specimen's table records around 120,000 clones. This entry belongs to a study of cytomegalovirus exposure and HLA in healthy donors. Study background: Assignment to the Caucasian-associated ancestry cluster applied to roughly 80% of the approximately 400 genotyped donors. Study outcomes and limitations: What a later analysis showed was that several of the most significant clusters appeared linked to common viral pathogens. A later analysis linked a missense DCLRE1C variant to TCR beta V- and J-gene trimming. A later analysis showed that HLA-associated TCR beta chains had undergone more clonal expansion than equally common others.

The sequence was obtained from a man between 18 and 29 years old in good health and CMV-seronegative. What was sequenced was PBMCs. The V call is TRBV10-2, the J call TRBJ1-1, with 7 bases identical to TRBD1. This CDR3 reads CASSESPGGTEAFF. The CDR3 DNA follows: TGCGCCAGCAGTGAGTCGCCAGGGGGGACTGAAGCTTTCTTT.